This passage covers 30 T cell receptor beta chains from one sample sequenced in a study of PD-1 blockade in classical Hodgkin lymphoma. Measured with immunoSEQ multiplex PCR; TCRdb has only the in-frame clones, and not every one. The sample yields about 29,000 clones, around 88% seen once. Each and every patient relapsed after autologous stem cell transplantation, and patients got differing brentuximab vedotin exposure. Applied to thawed PBMCs, magnetic negative selection was the method used to isolate CD8+ T cells. The sequencing here drew on CD8+ T cells from blood, taken at baseline. The receptor source for this set is a human donor with classical Hodgkin lymphoma.

The CDR3 sequence: CASSSGTGDYEQYF. As DNA, the CDR3 is TGTGCCAGCAGTTCCGGGACAGGGGACTACGAGCAGTACTTC. The J gene is TRBJ2-7, the V gene TRBV27; 10 nucleotides match TRBD1. The junction had 3 bases not matched to a gene; V was cut back by 4 bases and J by 3 bases. The CDR3 extends over 14 amino acids. The V gene's germline CDR1 is MNHEY and CDR2 SMNVEV (reference sequence).

The chain is built from TRBV21-1 and TRBJ2-7; the listed D gene, TRBD2, was not tested against the DNA. TRBV21-1 is described as a pseudogene. The CDR3 is made up of 18 amino acids. CDR3 DNA: TGTGCCAGCAGCAAAGTTGATGCGGGAGGGCCGGGAACCTACGAGCAGTACTTC. Translated: CASSKVDAGGPGTYEQYF.

This chain connects TRBV9 to TRBJ2-2; 8 bases map to TRBD1. V was clipped by 1 base and J by 1 base; unmatched bases: 6. This CDR3 contains 17 residues. Germline CDR1 SGDLS, CDR2 YYNGEE. The CDR3: CASSVRRTGMNTGELFF. The CDR3 bases are TGTGCCAGCAGCGTACGGCGGACAGGGATGAACACCGGGGAGCTGTTTTTT.

The J gene is TRBJ2-2, the V gene TRBV6-5, with 7 bases aligning to TRBD1. CDR1 is MNHEY and CDR2 is SVGAGI in the germline V gene. There are 15 residues in the CDR3. The V and J ends lost 0 bases and 3 bases, in that order; junction bases with no gene match: 1. The CDR3 reads CASSYSGTDTGELFF. For the CDR3, the DNA is TGTGCCAGCAGTTACTCTGGGACAGACACCGGGGAGCTGTTTTTT.

The J gene is TRBJ2-7, the V gene TRBV5-4; 9 nucleotides align to TRBD1. The germline gives CDR1 SGHNT, CDR2 YYREEE (reference sequence). V shed 1 base, J shed 3 bases, and the junction held 11 bases outside the gene matches. CDR3 size: 17 residues. CDR3 DNA: TGTGCCAGCAGCTTGATTGGCACCGGGACAGGGATCTACGAGCAGTACTTC. Encoded protein: CASSLIGTGTGIYEQYF.

The chain employs TRBV6-5 and TRBJ2-7; 7 bases fit TRBD2. The CDR3 contains 14 residues. Trimming at V came to 2 bases and at J to 0 bases, leaving 1 base not matched to a gene. Germline V gene data show CDR1 as MNHEY and CDR2 as SVGAGI. This CDR3 reads CASSYGLGSYEQYF. The CDR3 coding sequence is TGTGCCAGCAGTTACGGACTAGGCTCCTACGAGCAGTACTTC.

V is TRBV9 and J is TRBJ2-3; 9 bases are a match to TRBD2. CDR1 SGDLS and CDR2 YYNGEE come from the germline V gene. V trimming: 3 bases; J trimming: 6 bases; junction bases outside the gene matches: 8. The CDR3 runs 15 residues. The CDR3 protein is CASSGSGSGWDTQYF. The CDR3 nucleotides are TGTGCCAGCAGCGGTAGCGGGAGTGGTTGGGATACGCAGTATTTT.

This clone has a single count. This chain uses TRBV7-2 with TRBJ2-3; a weak D match, TRBD1 (5 bases). Germline V gene sequence: CDR1 SGHTA, CDR2 FQGNSA. The CDR3 loop spans 15 amino acids. V was trimmed by 4 bases and J by 4 bases, leaving 15 bases between them. In nucleotides, the CDR3 is TGTGCCAGCAGCTCGTACAGGAGTTCGGCAGATACGCAGTATTTT. This sequence encodes CASSSYRSSADTQYF.

The rearrangement joins TRBV27 to TRBJ1-2; a possible D gene is TRBD1 (6 bases). The CDR3 covers 17 residues. V was trimmed by 4 bases and J by 1 base, leaving 19 bases between them. The V gene's germline CDR1 is MNHEY and CDR2 SMNVEV (reference sequence). DNA of the CDR3: TGTGCCAGCAGTTCCTGGGACACCACTGCCTTTAACTATGGCTACACCTTC. Residues: CASSSWDTTAFNYGYTF.

In its sample, this clone was seen once. This rearrangement joins TRBV6-6 to TRBJ1-5; D ambiguous. The V and J ends lost 4 bases and 7 bases respectively, with 11 bases between them. CDR3 length: 13 amino acids. Germline CDR1 is MNHNY and CDR2 is SVGAGI (reference sequence). CDR3 in DNA: TGTGCCAGCAGTTTGTACGGACTCCAGCCCCAGCATTTT. It encodes CASSLYGLQPQHF.

The CDR3 DNA is TGTGCCAGCAGTGCATGGGCAGGGGAGTCAGCAGATACGCAGTATTTT. Its translation: CASSAWAGESADTQYF. The chain employs TRBV6-1 and TRBJ2-3; D is possibly TRBD1 (6 bases). The germline V and J ends were trimmed by 4 bases and 4 bases, with 18 bases remaining between them. Germline CDR1 MNHNS, CDR2 SASEGT. The CDR3 consists of 16 residues.

V gene TRBV7-2 combines with J gene TRBJ1-2; D possibly corresponds to TRBD1 (5 bases). This CDR3 is built from 17 residues. V dropped 1 base and J dropped 7 bases, with 22 bases sitting between them. CDR1 and CDR2 (germline): SGHTA, FQGNSA. CDR3 DNA: TGTGCCAGCAGCTTAGTGAGGGCAGGGTGGTTTTCCCGTGGCTACACCTTC. Translating gives CASSLVRAGWFSRGYTF.

The V gene is TRBV14, the J gene TRBJ2-5; no firm D call. The CDR3 sequence is 17 residues long. Germline lookup yields CDR1 SGHDN and CDR2 FVKESK. V lost 0 bases and J 2 bases, leaving 16 bases between the germline ends. The CDR3, as DNA: TGTGCCAGCAGCCAAGAGGGGAACCGTCTACCTCAAGAGACCCAGTACTTC. This translates into CASSQEGNRLPQETQYF.

This clone was counted a single time. This chain joins TRBV6-5 and TRBJ2-5; 8 bases are shared with TRBD1. The CDR3 is 14 amino acids. V was pared by 5 bases and J by 5 bases, with 7 bases of the junction left unmatched. Germline CDR1 is MNHEY and CDR2 is SVGAGI. The CDR3 region is CASSPGQGRETQYF. The CDR3 DNA follows: TGTGCCAGCAGTCCAGGACAGGGACGCGAGACCCAGTACTTC.

This clone has a handful of counts. This chain connects TRBV2 to TRBJ1-2, with 7 bases identical to TRBD1. This CDR3 is 15 amino acids long. V lost 2 bases, J lost 2 bases, and 5 bases stayed unmatched. Germline-derived CDR1 and CDR2 are SNHLY and FYNNEI. The CDR3 sequence: CASSEWRGPNYGYTF. The DNA for the CDR3 is TGTGCCAGCAGTGAATGGAGGGGGCCCAACTATGGCTACACCTTC. Full variable domain (missing parts from reference TRBV2 and TRBJ1-2): EPEVTQTPSHQVTQMGQEVILRCVPISNHLYFYWYRQILGQKVEFLVSFYNNEISEKSEIFDDQFSVERPDGSNFTLKIRSTKLEDSAMYFCASSEWRGPNYGYTFGSGTRLTVV.

This sequence joins TRBV19 and TRBJ2-7; 8 bases fit TRBD2. Germline assignment: CDR1 LNHDA and CDR2 SQIVND (reference sequence). With 2 bases clipped from V and 2 bases from J, the junction kept 8 bases outside the gene matches. This CDR3 contains 16 residues. The DNA of the CDR3 is TGTGCCAGTAGTATACCTCGGGCTAGCGGGCCCTACGAGCAGTACTTC. It codes for CASSIPRASGPYEQYF.

The chain recombines TRBV5-1 with TRBJ2-1; TRBD2 matches 7 bases. In germline, CDR1 is SGHRS, CDR2 YFSETQ. This CDR3 is 11 amino acids long. The junction had 1 base not matched to a gene; V was cut back by 4 bases and J by 9 bases. CDR3 DNA sequence: TGCGCCAGCAGCCGCGGGGGTGAGCAGTTCTTC. Translating it yields CASSRGGEQFF.

The CDR3 here is CASSSMDREGYTF. The DNA of the CDR3 is TGTGCCAGCAGCTCTATGGACAGGGAAGGCTACACCTTC. The rearrangement joins TRBV7-9 to TRBJ1-2, with 8 bases aligning to TRBD1. In germline, CDR1 is SEHNR, CDR2 FQNEAQ (reference sequence). J lost 8 bases, V lost 4 bases, and 6 bases had no gene match. The CDR3 length is 13 residues.

J is TRBJ2-7 and V is TRBV6-5, with D unresolved. CDR1 and CDR2 from the germline V gene are MNHEY and SVGAGI. The V gene lost 5 bases and the J gene lost 2 bases, with 10 bases spanning the gap. The CDR3 is made up of 13 amino acids. Here the CDR3 DNA reads TGTGCCAGCAGTGCGCAGGTAGCCTACGAGCAGTACTTC. This encodes CASSAQVAYEQYF.

In DNA, the CDR3 is TGTGCCAGCAGTTTCGGGGCAACCTCCTCCTACGAGCAGTACTTC. Protein: CASSFGATSSYEQYF. The chain uses TRBV28 and TRBJ2-7; D may correspond to TRBD1 or TRBD2 (5 bases each). CDR1 is MDHEN and CDR2 is SYDVKM in the germline V gene. The V end was cut by 3 bases, the J end by 0 bases, with 12 bases between. This CDR3 region has 15 residues.

The table lists this clone with a count of one. DNA for the CDR3: TGTGCCAGCAGTTATTCAGGGTTCGGAACTGAAGCTTTCTTT. It is translated as CASSYSGFGTEAFF. J is TRBJ1-1 and V is TRBV6-5; D may be TRBD1 (5 bases). The CDR3 covers 14 residues. V was clipped by 3 bases and J by 5 bases, with 13 bases between them. Germline values: CDR1 MNHEY, CDR2 SVGAGI.

The chain is built from TRBV5-4 and TRBJ2-7; no definite D call. Trimming left V 4 bases short and J 6 bases short, with 11 bases between. The germline gives CDR1 SGHNT, CDR2 YYREEE (reference sequence). The length of the CDR3 is 12 residues. The CDR3 region is CASSLLTGEQYF. The CDR3 nucleotides are TGTGCCAGCAGCCTACTGACCGGCGAGCAGTACTTC.

The rearrangement uses TRBV7-9 and TRBJ1-1; D is uncertain. CDR1 and CDR2 (germline): SEHNR, FQNEAQ (reference sequence). The ends were cut back, 4 bases at V and 6 bases at J, with 9 bases in the middle. This CDR3 region has 12 residues. Here the CDR3 reads CASSYLLPEAFF. The CDR3 coding sequence is TGTGCCAGCAGCTATCTTCTTCCTGAAGCTTTCTTT. Filled out from reference TRBV7-9 and TRBJ1-1, the complete variable domain reads DTGVSQNPRHKITKRGQNVTFRCDPISEHNRLYWYRQTLGQGPEFLTYFQNEAQLEKSRLLSDRFSAERPKGSFSTLEIQRTEQGDSAMYLCASSYLLPEAFFGQGTRLTVV.

V is TRBV19 and J is TRBJ2-7, with D tentatively TRBD1 or TRBD2 (5 bases each). V was pared by 5 bases and J by 2 bases, with 10 bases between. Germline CDR1 reads LNHDA; CDR2 reads SQIVND (reference sequence). The CDR3 is made up of 13 amino acids. Here the CDR3 reads CASSSGPPYEQYF. DNA of the CDR3: TGTGCCAGTAGTTCGGGGCCCCCCTACGAGCAGTACTTC.

The gene calls are TRBV7-8 and TRBJ2-7; D ambiguous. The CDR3 contains 15 residues. Trimming shortened V by 5 bases and J by 2 bases, and 16 bases separated the two germline ends. Per the germline V gene, CDR1 is SGHVS and CDR2 is FQNEAQ. The CDR3 bases are TGTGCCAGCAGCAAAGAAACCGGGTACGCCTACGAGCAGTACTTC. It encodes CASSKETGYAYEQYF.

The chain has TRBV6-5 and TRBJ1-4; D possibly corresponds to TRBD1 (6 bases). Germline assignment: CDR1 MNHEY and CDR2 SVGAGI. V was cut by 0 bases and J by 7 bases, with 9 bases left in between. There are 14 residues in the CDR3. The CDR3 DNA sequence: TGTGCCAGCAGTTACTCCTGGACAGCTGAAAAACTGTTTTTT. Encoded protein: CASSYSWTAEKLFF.

The chain uses TRBV10-2 and TRBJ2-1; a weak D match, TRBD1 (5 bases). The germline gives CDR1 WSHSY, CDR2 SAAADI. The CDR3 is 19 amino acids. V dropped 2 bases and J dropped 2 bases, with 22 bases sitting between them. The CDR3 sequence: CASSEQYSEPSGPYNEQFF. For the CDR3, the DNA is TGCGCCAGCAGTGAGCAGTATTCTGAGCCGTCAGGGCCCTACAATGAGCAGTTCTTC.

The rearrangement links TRBV28 to TRBJ2-1, with D possibly TRBD1 on 5 matching bases. The CDR3 loop spans 13 amino acids. With 6 bases removed from V and 2 bases from J, the gap between germline ends came to 8 bases. Germline CDR1 is MDHEN and CDR2 is SYDVKM. This chain's CDR3 is CASSRAPYNEQFF. CDR3 sequence (DNA): TGTGCCAGCAGCAGGGCCCCCTACAATGAGCAGTTCTTC.

The chain links TRBV28 to TRBJ2-7, with 11 bases fitting TRBD2. Germline assignment: CDR1 MDHEN and CDR2 SYDVKM. The CDR3 has 16 residues. The ends lost 4 bases at V and 3 bases at J; junction bases unmatched: 8. CDR3 nucleotide sequence: TGTGCCAGCAGTTCTCAATTCGGACTAGCGGGCTACGAGCAGTACTTC. It specifies CASSSQFGLAGYEQYF.

CDR3 sequence: CASSFLTSAETQYF. DNA of the CDR3: TGTGCCAGCAGTTTCCTTACATCGGCCGAGACCCAGTACTTC. This sequence joins TRBV27 and TRBJ2-5, with D unclear. V dropped 3 bases and J dropped 5 bases, with 13 bases sitting between them. In germline, CDR1 is MNHEY, CDR2 SMNVEV (reference sequence). The CDR3 totals 14 residues.